What follows are 23 T cell receptor beta chains derived from one specimen sequenced in a study of shared clonotypes between healthy human individuals. Assay used: immunoSEQ multiplex PCR; TCRdb lists only in-frame clones, some missing. There are some 600,000 clones in the sample; approximately 96% occur only once, and less than 0.12% lies in the top ten. The naive CD8 fraction comprised CD45RO-negative cells positively selected for CCR7 and excluded terminally differentiated effector memory CD45RA+ cells. The specimen sequenced was naive CD8+ T cells sorted from blood. The receptors were gathered from a woman in her 30s in good health.

The gene calls are TRBV10-3 and TRBJ1-5, with a weak D call TRBD1 (5 bases). Trimming stripped 4 bases from V and 5 bases from J, with 6 bases between. This CDR3 is built from 12 residues. The germline gives CDR1 ENHRY, CDR2 SYGVKD. The CDR3 loop is CAISGGDQPQHF. In DNA, the CDR3 is TGTGCCATCAGTGGGGGGGATCAGCCCCAGCATTTT.

V gene TRBV7-3 combines with J gene TRBJ2-3, with TRBD2 identical over 8 bases. The CDR3 length is 16 residues. Trimming took 5 bases from V and 3 from J; bases not matched to a gene: 10. The germline V gene has CDR1 SGHTA and CDR2 FQGTGA. CDR3 region: CASSPQAGGLTDTQYF. DNA of the CDR3: TGTGCCAGCAGCCCCCAGGCGGGAGGACTGACAGATACGCAGTATTTT.

This clone was picked up one time. The chain has TRBV13 and TRBJ1-3; TRBD1 agrees at 9 bases. Germline assignment: CDR1 PRHDT and CDR2 FYEKMQ (reference sequence). This CDR3 contains 15 residues. V lost 5 bases and J lost 2; bases outside the gene matches: 4. CDR3 sequence (DNA): TGTGCCAGCAGCCAGGGACAGGGTCCTGGAAACACCATATATTTT. Protein: CASSQGQGPGNTIYF.

The rearrangement links TRBV27 to TRBJ1-2; weak D call: TRBD1 (6 bases). This CDR3 has 17 amino acids. The V gene lost 6 bases and the J gene lost 8 bases, with 28 bases spanning the gap. Germline V gene lookup returns CDR1 MNHEY and CDR2 SMNVEV (reference sequence). The CDR3 DNA sequence: TGTGCCAGCAGCCCCAATATCCCCCCAGGGGTCGTTTTCGGCTACACCTTC. It encodes CASSPNIPPGVVFGYTF.

The chain carries TRBV19 and TRBJ2-2, with D maybe TRBD1 (6 bases). CDR1 and CDR2 from the germline V gene are LNHDA and SQIVND (reference sequence). The CDR3 loop spans 15 amino acids. V shed 6 bases and J shed 4 bases, with 15 bases lying between them. CDR3 nucleotides: TGTGCCAGTAGAGCCTTTACAGGGAGCACCGGGGAGCTGTTTTTT. Translated, it gives CASRAFTGSTGELFF.

This chain uses TRBV9 with TRBJ2-1, with D tentatively TRBD1 or TRBD2 (5 bases each). Trimming left V 5 bases short and J 5 bases short, with 17 bases between. This CDR3 is 15 amino acids long. Germline V gene sequence: CDR1 SGDLS, CDR2 YYNGEE. CDR3 protein: CASSAPPRDHNEQFF. The CDR3 nucleotides read TGTGCCAGCAGTGCCCCCCCCCGGGACCACAATGAGCAGTTCTTC.

The chain joins TRBV5-4 to TRBJ1-2, with D possibly TRBD1 on 6 matching bases. Trimming pared 5 bases from V and 2 bases from J, leaving 7 bases between. Germline assignment: CDR1 SGHNT and CDR2 YYREEE (reference sequence). The CDR3 runs to 12 residues. As DNA, the CDR3 is TGTGCCAGCAGTCAGGGGAACTATGGCTACACCTTC. The encoded protein is CASSQGNYGYTF.

V usage is TRBV2 and J usage is TRBJ2-5; a weak D match, TRBD1 (5 bases). The CDR3 has 13 residues. Trimming took off 3 bases at V and 4 bases at J, with 9 bases between the two ends. Germline V gives CDR1 SNHLY, CDR2 FYNNEI. The DNA of the CDR3 is TGTGCCAGCAGTGATCGCCAGGGAGAGACCCAGTACTTC. Translating gives CASSDRQGETQYF.

J is TRBJ1-2 and V is TRBV9, with 8 bases fitting TRBD1. Trimming at V came to 3 bases and at J to 8 bases, leaving 6 bases not matched to a gene. The length of the CDR3 is 13 residues. The germline V gene has CDR1 SGDLS and CDR2 YYNGEE. Here the CDR3 reads CASSAPGGYGYTF. The CDR3 nucleotides read TGTGCCAGCAGCGCGCCAGGGGGCTACGGCTACACCTTC.

Here the CDR3 reads CAVASGFQRQFF. The CDR3 DNA reads as TGTGCCGTTGCTAGCGGTTTTCAGCGGCAGTTCTTC. The chain employs TRBV27 and TRBJ2-1, with 7 bases that match TRBD2. This CDR3 region has 12 residues. V lost 11 bases and J lost 12; bases outside the gene matches: 13. The germline CDR1 and CDR2 sequences are MNHEY and SMNVEV (reference sequence).

V usage is TRBV5-5 and J usage is TRBJ2-5; D unclear. Germline V gives CDR1 SGHKS, CDR2 YYEKEE (reference sequence). There are 15 residues in the CDR3. Trimming removed 0 bases at V and 2 bases at J, with 11 bases between. The CDR3 here is CASSLGWSYQETQYF. CDR3 DNA sequence: TGTGCCAGCAGCTTGGGGTGGAGTTATCAAGAGACCCAGTACTTC.

The chain uses TRBV9 and TRBJ2-7; D possibly corresponds to TRBD2 (6 bases). This CDR3 comprises 15 residues. Germline V gene data show CDR1 as SGDLS and CDR2 as YYNGEE. V shed 3 bases and J shed 1 base, with 14 bases lying between them. Here the CDR3 reads CASSGGLSSSYEQYF. The CDR3 region has the DNA TGTGCCAGCAGCGGGGGACTTTCCTCTTCCTACGAGCAGTACTTC. Filled out from reference TRBV9 and TRBJ2-7, the complete variable domain reads DSGVTQTPKHLITATGQRVTLRCSPRSGDLSVYWYQQSLDQGLQFLIQYYNGEERAKGNILERFSAQQFPDLHSELNLSSLELGDSALYFCASSGGLSSSYEQYFGPGTRLTVT.

The V and J genes are TRBV19 and TRBJ2-3; D not resolved. The CDR3 is 15 amino acids. The germline CDR1 and CDR2 sequences are LNHDA and SQIVND (reference sequence). V dropped 5 bases and J dropped 6 bases, with 18 bases sitting between them. The CDR3 coding sequence is TGTGCCAGTAGTTCTCTCGACCCCGACGTGGATACGCAGTATTTT. Protein product: CASSSLDPDVDTQYF.

V is TRBV27 and J is TRBJ2-2; a possible D gene is TRBD2 (6 bases). This CDR3 has 18 residues. V lost 2 bases to trimming and J lost 3 bases, with 19 bases between them. Germline CDR1 is MNHEY and CDR2 is SMNVEV (reference sequence). The CDR3 bases are TGTGCCAGCAGTTTACTCTTGCTGGGCGAGCGGGACACCGGGGAGCTGTTTTTT. This encodes CASSLLLLGERDTGELFF.

The rearrangement uses TRBV4-2 and TRBJ2-4, with 7 bases fitting TRBD2. Germline assignment: CDR1 LGHNA and CDR2 YNFKEQ. There are 21 residues in the CDR3. The V gene end was trimmed by 0 bases and the J gene end by 1 base; junction bases not matched to a gene: 18. The CDR3 nucleotides read TGTGCCAGCAGCCAAGATAGGGTGGGCGGGAGTATACGAGCGGCCAAAAACATTCAGTACTTC. Protein: CASSQDRVGGSIRAAKNIQYF.

This chain joins TRBV5-1 and TRBJ2-1; no definite D call. Germline CDR1 SGHRS, CDR2 YFSETQ. V dropped 0 bases and J dropped 8 bases, with 15 bases sitting between them. This CDR3 is built from 15 residues. The CDR3 here is CASSLASASLDEQFF. The CDR3 DNA sequence: TGCGCCAGCAGCTTGGCGTCGGCCAGTCTGGATGAGCAGTTCTTC.

This chain's CDR3 is CASSSETGLGETQYF. DNA of the CDR3: TGTGCCAGCAGTTCCGAGACAGGTTTGGGAGAGACCCAGTACTTC. The rearrangement links TRBV28 to TRBJ2-5, with TRBD1 as a possible D gene (6 bases). V was cut by 4 bases and J by 4 bases, with 16 bases left in between. CDR3 size: 15 residues. CDR1 is MDHEN, CDR2 SYDVKM, per germline.

The chain is built from TRBV27 and TRBJ1-2, with TRBD1 as a possible D gene (6 bases). Looked up from germline, CDR1 is MNHEY and CDR2 is SMNVEV (reference sequence). Trimming took off 6 bases at V and 3 bases at J, with 11 bases between the two ends. This CDR3 region has 13 residues. CDR3 residues: CASSAGEDYGYTF. CDR3 bases: TGTGCCAGCAGCGCAGGGGAAGACTATGGCTACACCTTC.

This clone was counted a single time. This CDR3 is also generated by other DNA sequences in the sample. The rearrangement joins TRBV4-1 to TRBJ2-5; no reliable D call. The germline gives CDR1 MGHRA, CDR2 YSYEKL. The CDR3 has 13 residues. V was trimmed by 1 base and J by 2 bases, leaving 5 bases between them. The chain's CDR3 is CASSQVLQETQYF. In DNA form, the CDR3 reads TGCGCCAGCAGCCAAGTCCTGCAAGAGACCCAGTACTTC.

The J gene is TRBJ1-5, the V gene TRBV19; 7 nucleotides agree with TRBD1. The CDR3 runs 14 residues. The ends lost 7 bases at V and 2 bases at J; junction bases unmatched: 5. CDR1 and CDR2 from the germline V gene are LNHDA and SQIVND (reference sequence). CDR3 residues: CASIGTDGNQPQHF. DNA for the CDR3: TGTGCCAGTATCGGGACAGATGGCAATCAGCCCCAGCATTTT.

The chain carries TRBV2 and TRBJ2-3, with 9 positions matching TRBD2. The germline V gene encodes CDR1 SNHLY and CDR2 FYNNEI. With 4 bases clipped from V and 7 bases from J, the junction kept 9 bases outside the gene matches. The CDR3 is made up of 15 amino acids. CDR3 in DNA: TGTGCCAGCAGTGCGGCTAGCGGGATTTCACATACGCAGTATTTT. Translating gives CASSAASGISHTQYF.

This clone has a single count. DNA of the CDR3: TGCGCCAGCAGCCTCACTACCCCAAAAATCCCAGATACGCAGTATTTT. Translated: CASSLTTPKIPDTQYF. V and J are TRBV4-1 and TRBJ2-3; D is uncertain. V dropped 4 bases and J dropped 4 bases, with 18 bases sitting between them. Germline V gene lookup returns CDR1 MGHRA and CDR2 YSYEKL. The CDR3 has 16 residues.

The J gene is TRBJ2-3, the V gene TRBV4-2; 13 bases agree with TRBD2. The CDR3 covers 17 residues. From germline, CDR1 is LGHNA and CDR2 YNFKEQ. J lost 6 bases, V lost 0 bases, and 6 bases had no gene match. The DNA for the CDR3 is TGTGCCAGCAGCCAAGAGAGGACTAGCGGGAGTTCGGATACGCAGTATTTT. This gives the protein CASSQERTSGSSDTQYF.